Below are 10 T cell receptor beta chains sequenced from a single sample in a study of T cell responses to AZD1222 COVID-19 vaccine. The assay was immunoSEQ multiplex PCR, and TCRdb's table has in-frame clones only and misses some. The data hold some 84,000 clones, with roughly 85% observed a single time. This sample comprised peripheral blood, obtained on day 0 of AZD1222 vaccination. The receptor set was obtained from an adult in good health.

The gene calls are TRBV5-6 and TRBJ1-5; D is ambiguous. Germline V gene data show CDR1 as SGHDT and CDR2 as YYEEEE. The CDR3 length is 13 residues. Trimming cost V 4 bases and J 4 bases, with 9 bases left between them. The CDR3 DNA sequence: TGTGCCAGCAGCCGGGCTACTAATCAGCCCCAGCATTTT. It translates to CASSRATNQPQHF.

This chain uses TRBV7-3 with TRBJ2-1; TRBD2 is a possible D gene (5 bases). The germline gives CDR1 SGHTA, CDR2 FQGTGA. CDR3 length equals 18 residues. V gave up 5 bases and J gave up 0 bases, with 20 bases separating them. The CDR3 nucleotides are TGTGCCAGCAGCCTATCCCCAGCGGCTTACTCCTCCTACAATGAGCAGTTCTTC. Translating gives CASSLSPAAYSSYNEQFF.

The V and J genes are TRBV6-2 or TRBV6-3 and TRBJ1-2; 7 positions match TRBD1. Germline CDR1 and CDR2: MNHEY and SVGEGT. V lost 2 bases to trimming and J lost 6 bases; unmatched junction nucleotides: 9. The CDR3 totals 15 residues. The CDR3 here is CASSYRDRVSHGYTF. CDR3 coding DNA: TGTGCCAGCAGTTACAGAGACAGGGTTTCGCATGGCTACACCTTC.

The chain links TRBV6-1 to TRBJ2-5; 10 bases fit TRBD2. The CDR3 has 16 residues. V shed 4 bases, J shed 4 bases, and the junction held 9 bases outside the gene matches. In germline, CDR1 is MNHNS, CDR2 SASEGT. The CDR3 reads CASSGLAGEWIETQYF. The CDR3 coding sequence is TGTGCCAGCAGTGGTCTAGCGGGAGAGTGGATAGAGACCCAGTACTTC.

This chain connects TRBV30 to TRBJ2-5; D gene ambiguous. From germline, CDR1 is GTSNPN and CDR2 SVGIG (reference sequence). V was shortened by 5 bases and J by 3 bases, with 7 bases between the two germline ends. CDR3 length: 11 residues. CDR3: CAWGRKETQYF. The CDR3 nucleotides are TGTGCCTGGGGCAGGAAAGAGACCCAGTACTTC.

J is TRBJ1-1 and V is TRBV12-5; TRBD1 agrees at 7 bases. V lost 6 bases and J lost 10; bases outside the gene matches: 8. CDR3 length: 12 residues. Germline lookup yields CDR1 LGHNT and CDR2 FRNRAP. This CDR3 reads CASGTPGGIAFF. The CDR3, as DNA: TGTGCTAGTGGGACGCCAGGGGGGATAGCTTTCTTT.

This clone occurred once. This sequence joins TRBV19 and TRBJ1-1; tentative D call: TRBD1 (5 bases). Between the trimmed V and J ends, which lost 4 bases and 1 base, there was a span of 13 bases. CDR3 size: 15 residues. CDR1 and CDR2 (germline): LNHDA, SQIVND (reference sequence). This CDR3 is CASSKSSGWNTEAFF. DNA for the CDR3: TGTGCCAGTAGTAAGAGTTCAGGGTGGAACACTGAAGCTTTCTTT.

The chain recombines TRBV7-8 with TRBJ2-1; 8 positions match TRBD1. The CDR3 has 12 amino acids. Germline CDR1 SGHVS, CDR2 FQNEAQ. The junction had 1 base not matched to a gene; V was cut back by 4 bases and J by 8 bases. The DNA of the CDR3 is TGTGCCAGCAGCTCAGGGGGCCATGAGCAGTTCTTC. Amino acids: CASSSGGHEQFF.

This clone has more than one count but fewer than ten. Written as DNA, the CDR3 is TGTGCCAGCAGCTTGGGGGGACAGGTTAGCACAGATACGCAGTATTTT. Encoded protein: CASSLGGQVSTDTQYF. V usage is TRBV5-6 and J usage is TRBJ2-3, with 8 bases aligning to TRBD1. CDR3 size: 16 residues. The germline gives CDR1 SGHDT, CDR2 YYEEEE. V lost 0 bases and J lost 0; bases outside the gene matches: 3.

The J gene is TRBJ1-2, the V gene TRBV19, with 11 bases that match TRBD1. Germline CDR1 and CDR2: LNHDA and SQIVND (reference sequence). CDR3 size: 14 residues. The junction had 1 base not matched to a gene; V was cut back by 3 bases and J by 4 bases. CDR3 amino acids: CASSMGTGGYGYTF. The CDR3 region has the DNA TGTGCCAGTAGTATGGGGACAGGGGGCTATGGCTACACCTTC.